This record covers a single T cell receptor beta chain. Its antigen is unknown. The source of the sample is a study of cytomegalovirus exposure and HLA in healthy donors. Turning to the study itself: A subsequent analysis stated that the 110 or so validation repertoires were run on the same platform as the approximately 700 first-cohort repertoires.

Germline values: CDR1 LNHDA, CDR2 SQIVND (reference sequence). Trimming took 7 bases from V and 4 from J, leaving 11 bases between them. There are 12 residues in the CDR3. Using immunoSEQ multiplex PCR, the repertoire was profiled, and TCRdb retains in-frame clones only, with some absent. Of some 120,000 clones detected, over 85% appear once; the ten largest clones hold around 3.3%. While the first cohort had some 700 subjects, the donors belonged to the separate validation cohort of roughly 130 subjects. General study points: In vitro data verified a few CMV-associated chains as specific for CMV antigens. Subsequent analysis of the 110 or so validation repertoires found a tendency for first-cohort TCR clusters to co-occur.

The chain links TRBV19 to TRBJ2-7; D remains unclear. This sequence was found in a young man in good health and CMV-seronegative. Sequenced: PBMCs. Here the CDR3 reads CASMGRLYEQYF. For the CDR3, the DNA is TGTGCCAGTATGGGCAGGCTTTACGAGCAGTACTTC.